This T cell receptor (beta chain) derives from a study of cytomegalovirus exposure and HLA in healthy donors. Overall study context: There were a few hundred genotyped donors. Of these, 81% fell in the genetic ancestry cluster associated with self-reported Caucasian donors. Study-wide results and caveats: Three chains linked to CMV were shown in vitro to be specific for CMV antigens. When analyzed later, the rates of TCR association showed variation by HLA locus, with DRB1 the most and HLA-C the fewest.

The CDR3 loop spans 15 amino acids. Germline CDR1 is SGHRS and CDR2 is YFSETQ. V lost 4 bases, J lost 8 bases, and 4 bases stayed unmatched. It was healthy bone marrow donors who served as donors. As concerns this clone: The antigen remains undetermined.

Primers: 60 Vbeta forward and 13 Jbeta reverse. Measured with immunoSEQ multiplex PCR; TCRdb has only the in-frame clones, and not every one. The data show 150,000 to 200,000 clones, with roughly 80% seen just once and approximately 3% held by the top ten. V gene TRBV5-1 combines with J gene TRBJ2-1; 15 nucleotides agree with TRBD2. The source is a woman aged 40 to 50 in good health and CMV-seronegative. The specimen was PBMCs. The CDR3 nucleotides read TGCGCCAGCAGCCTAGGACTAGCGGGGGGGGATGAGCAGTTCTTC. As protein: CASSLGLAGGDEQFF.